Detailed here is one TCR beta chain. The specificity of this receptor is unknown. No per-base quality is available; no much larger clone lies one base away. The data were obtained in a study of CD8 T cells in Susac syndrome (dated by TCRdb to the late 2010s). Background on the whole study: Repertoire sequencing was used to test whether CD8+ T cell activation and differentiation in Susac syndrome was antigen driven.

High-throughput TCR beta sequencing profiled peripheral blood CD8+ and CD4+ T cells from healthy donors, Susac syndrome patients and multiple sclerosis patients. The multiple sclerosis controls were treatment-naive patients whose relapsing-remitting disease, either stable or active, fulfilled the revised McDonald criteria. Bulk CD8+ and CD4+ T cells were purified by magnetic negative isolation, while CD8+ TEMRA cells were enriched using FACS. Blood was collected in EDTA tubes and processed within 24 hours, with PBMCs isolated through density gradient centrifugation. PBMCs intended for TCR sequencing were frozen in liquid nitrogen and were later thawed in a 37 degrees C water bath. The sorted or isolated CD4+, CD8+ and CD8+ TEMRA cells had a purity of 90% or higher. What the authors observed across the whole study: The study acknowledged that relatively few individuals were included in the TCR sequencing and HLA analysis.

Unmatched junction bases come to 10, with V trimmed by 5 bases and J by 3 bases. The CDR3 has 16 amino acids, counting the end cysteine and phenylalanine. Only the CDR3 DNA is retained, 48 bases long and in frame from the first base. CDR1 SEHNR and CDR2 FQNEAQ are derived from the germline V gene (reference sequence). RNA was extracted using the RNeasy kit, and about 0.45 to 1 microgram was reverse transcribed with random hexamers. TCR beta CDR3 regions were amplified with the immunoSEQ multiplex PCR assay covering 54 Vbeta and 13 Jbeta segments. Bias from PCR amplification was corrected by using a synthetic template baseline for primer optimization and for computational correction. The paper's data handling went like this. Only productive sequences were kept, with reads annotated to V, D and J genes according to IMGT and analyzed in immunoSEQ Analyzer. Clonality was computed as one minus Shannon entropy normalized by log2 of the number of productive unique sequences. For each patient and control, public and private clones were evaluated within the 100 most prevalent clones. Clones were defined as Susac-specific when absent from the healthy and MS cohorts, from 1,000 to 1,100 published viral clones and from other ImmuneACCESS disease sequences. TCRdb trimmed the raw reads at Q25, called clones with MiXCR and kept productive beta chains. Records with the same CDR3 protein are collapsed into one entry carrying the most frequent genes and DNA. The V and J calls were determined by TCRdb, not by the authors. The sample table shows 200,000 to 250,000 distinct CDR3 sequences, and 95% are seen once. The ten largest clones take up 0.08% to 0.095% of the sample.

The sequencing sample was made of CD4+ T cells from PBMCs. This sequence originates from a human donor with multiple sclerosis. The receptor chain draws on TRBV7-9 and TRBJ2-7, with 10 bases in between that match TRBD2. The nucleotides read TGTGCCAGCAGCCAAGAGGCGCTAGCGGGAGTCTACGAGCAGTACTTC. This is translated as CASSQEALAGVYEQYF.